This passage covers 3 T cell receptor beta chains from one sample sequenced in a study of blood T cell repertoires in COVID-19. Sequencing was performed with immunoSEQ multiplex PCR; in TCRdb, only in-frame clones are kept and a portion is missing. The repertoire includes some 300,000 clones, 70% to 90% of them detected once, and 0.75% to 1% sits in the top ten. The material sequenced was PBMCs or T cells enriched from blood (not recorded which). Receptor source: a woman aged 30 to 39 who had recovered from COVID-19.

DNA for the CDR3: TGTGCCAGCAGCTCTCCTGGGGCCAACGTCCTGACTTTC. Amino acids: CASSSPGANVLTF. The rearrangement joins TRBV5-4 to TRBJ2-6, with D unresolved. CDR3 length: 13 amino acids. Looked up from germline, CDR1 is SGHNT and CDR2 is YYREEE (reference sequence). The V and J ends lost 3 bases and 2 bases respectively, with 3 bases between them.

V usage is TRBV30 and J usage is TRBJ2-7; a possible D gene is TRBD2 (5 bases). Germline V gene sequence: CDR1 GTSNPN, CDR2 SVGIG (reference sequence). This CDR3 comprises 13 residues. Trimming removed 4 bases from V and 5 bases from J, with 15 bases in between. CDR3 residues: CAWTPTGLHEQYF. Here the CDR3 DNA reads TGTGCCTGGACCCCTACTGGACTTCACGAGCAGTACTTC.

The chain's CDR3 is CASSIMRLAGGTDTQYF. The DNA for the CDR3 is TGTGCCAGTAGTATTATGAGACTAGCGGGAGGTACAGATACGCAGTATTTT. The J gene is TRBJ2-3, the V gene TRBV19; 13 positions match TRBD2. The CDR3 is 17 amino acids. J lost 3 bases, V lost 3 bases, and 6 bases had no gene match. Germline V lookup: CDR1 LNHDA, CDR2 SQIVND (reference sequence).